This T cell receptor (beta chain) was found in a study of Graves' ophthalmopathy and Graves' hyperthyroidism. Study details: Peripheral blood was gathered at first diagnosis, ahead of any treatment whatsoever.

RNA transcripts yielded amplified TCR beta CDR3 regions. HTBI-primed first-round RT-PCR preceded second-round multiplex PCR. From the multiplex PCR reads, TCRdb called clonotypes with MiXCR, one entry per CDR3 protein. The sample carries 350,000 to 450,000 distinct CDR3 sequences, over 20% recorded once. New diagnoses, under 2 months' duration, and ages 18 to 65 characterized the hyperthyroidism patients. Other autoimmune diseases, uncontrolled infections, pregnancy and lactation each led to patient exclusion. CDR3 size: 13 residues. The germline CDR1 and CDR2 sequences are SNHLY and FYNNEI. With 8 bases removed from V and 5 bases from J, the gap between germline ends came to 15 bases. General study findings and limits: It was with around 71% sensitivity and about 72% specificity that the model predicted ophthalmopathy progression.

To note about this clonotype: The antigen remains undetermined.

The sample taken for sequencing was peripheral blood. The receptor was isolated from a woman aged 18-35 years with stable Graves' hyperthyroidism. J is TRBJ1-1 and V is TRBV2, with a weak D call TRBD1 (5 bases). The CDR3 loop reads CASDWGIRTEAFF. The DNA for the CDR3 is TGTGCCAGCGATTGGGGCATCCGTACTGAAGCTTTCTTT. The full variable domain, in which reference TRBV2 and TRBJ1-1 provide the parts outside the CDR3, is EPEVTQTPSHQVTQMGQEVILRCVPISNHLYFYWYRQILGQKVEFLVSFYNNEISEKSEIFDDQFSVERPDGSNFTLKIRSTKLEDSAMYFCASDWGIRTEAFFGQGTRLTVV.